This entry features one T cell receptor beta chain sequence. Its antigen is as yet unknown. Germline and junction disagree at one end, which may indicate a read error. The data originate from a study of blood T cells in healthy people across ages. A J-beta primer mix and a sample-barcoded 5' primer were used in a second PCR of about 7 to 11 cycles. Each cDNA molecule received a tag from a template-switch adaptor that had 12 random nucleotides. Per-sample output comprised a minimum of 2.5 million paired-end reads containing CDR3. TCRdb reanalysed the 5' RACE reads using MiXCR and keeps one entry per CDR3 protein. The data contain more than 1.4 million distinct CDR3 sequences, around 39% of them seen just once; the ten biggest clones take up approximately 7.9%. Total RNA extraction produced at least 5 micrograms (per sample) for the study. Study-wide points: Possibly confounding the expanded clonotype changes was the fact that donor CMV status was unknown.

Germline V CDR1 and CDR2: ENHRY, SYGVKD. CDR3 length: 15 amino acids. The chain uses TRBV10-3 and TRBJ1-2; possibly TRBD1 for D (5 bases). The receptor's source is a woman aged 18-30 years in good health. Sequenced sample: blood. The chain's CDR3 is CAISSGTREYGGYTF. The CDR3 region has the DNA TGTGCCATCAGCTCCGGGACTAGGGAATATGGTGGCTACACTTTC.